Presented here are 11 T cell receptor beta chains from one specimen sequenced in a study of CD8 T cells in ankylosing spondylitis (dated by TCRdb to the late 2010s). The library relied on 5' RACE. Sequencer: Illumina HiSeq 2500. The raw public reads went through TCRdb reprocessing: fastp at Q25, MiXCR clone calling, in-frame beta chains kept. A single entry per CDR3 protein holds the most common genes and DNA from its merged rows. Here the sample has 350,000 to 450,000 distinct CDR3 sequences; roughly 22% occur a single time. The ten largest clones capture around 13% of the sample. Sequenced material: blood, either unsorted or a sorted T cell fraction (not recorded which). The receptor source for this set is a male donor with ankylosing spondylitis or in good health (not recorded which).

The chain couples TRBV6-6 to TRBJ2-7; D ambiguous. Per germline, CDR1 MNHNY and CDR2 SVGAGI (reference sequence). V gave up 6 bases and J gave up 7 bases, with 13 bases separating them. The CDR3 is 12 residues long. CDR3 protein: CASSFTLGEQYF. The CDR3 region has the DNA TGTGCCAGCAGCTTCACCCTCGGAGAGCAGTACTTC.

This clonotype was observed a handful of times. DNA for the CDR3: TGCGCCAGTCGGGAGGGCGAGAACACTGAAGCTTTCTTT. This gives the protein CASREGENTEAFF. The J gene is TRBJ1-1, the V gene TRBV5-1, with D unclear. The CDR3 runs to 13 residues. V was trimmed by 8 bases and J by 1 base, leaving 12 bases between them. Germline lookup yields CDR1 SGHRS and CDR2 YFSETQ.

This clonotype was counted a few times. J is TRBJ2-7 and V is TRBV6-1; TRBD1 matches 9 bases. The CDR3 runs to 15 residues. With 5 bases clipped from V and 4 bases from J, the junction kept 9 bases outside the gene matches. Per germline, CDR1 MNHNS and CDR2 SASEGT. For the CDR3, the DNA is TGTGCCAGCAGTACCGTCGGGACAGGGTGGTACGAGCAGTACTTC. This gives the protein CASSTVGTGWYEQYF.

This clonotype was found a few times. The chain uses TRBV20-1 and TRBJ2-3; 9 bases map to TRBD1. Trimming at V came to 0 bases and at J to 5 bases, leaving 9 bases not matched to a gene. CDR1 DFQATT and CDR2 SNEGSKA come from the germline V gene (reference sequence). The CDR3 extends over 16 amino acids. This CDR3 reads CSARDRDRVNQDTQYF. CDR3 in DNA: TGCAGTGCTAGAGACCGGGACAGGGTAAACCAAGATACGCAGTATTTT.

Only a few counts were recorded for this clonotype. The J gene is TRBJ2-3, the V gene TRBV7-8; D tentatively reads TRBD1 or TRBD2 (5 bases each). CDR1 and CDR2 (germline): SGHVS, FQNEAQ. V gave up 1 base and J gave up 2 bases, with 13 bases separating them. This CDR3 contains 16 residues. CDR3 loop: CASSLEGTLTTDTQYF. The DNA of the CDR3 is TGTGCCAGCAGCTTAGAAGGGACCCTCACCACAGATACGCAGTATTTT.

This clonotype has more than one count but fewer than ten. The chain joins TRBV15 to TRBJ2-3; 8 bases are shared with TRBD1. Germline V gene lookup returns CDR1 LNHNV and CDR2 YYDKDF (reference sequence). This CDR3 contains 15 residues. Unmatched junction bases numbered 2, after V lost 1 base and J lost 2 bases. In DNA, the CDR3 is TGTGCCACCAGCAGAGCTCAGGGGGCCACAGATACGCAGTATTTT. Residues: CATSRAQGATDTQYF.

Here the CDR3 reads CASSPEGVIVETQYF. The DNA of the CDR3 is TGTGCCAGCAGCCCTGAGGGAGTTATTGTGGAGACCCAGTACTTC. This chain links TRBV7-6 with TRBJ2-5; D might be TRBD2 (5 bases). CDR1 is SGHVS and CDR2 is FNYEAQ in the germline V gene. Deletions cut 5 bases from V and 5 bases from J, with 18 bases between. This CDR3 is built from 15 residues.

The chain employs TRBV14 and TRBJ2-3; D may match TRBD1 or TRBD2 (5 bases each). Looked up from germline, CDR1 is SGHDN and CDR2 is FVKESK. CDR3 length: 17 residues. V was cut by 3 bases and J by 0 bases, with 16 bases left in between. This CDR3 is CASSQSGRWTSTDTQYF. The CDR3 bases are TGTGCCAGCAGCCAGTCAGGGCGATGGACTAGCACAGATACGCAGTATTTT.

In this sample, this clonotype turned up a few times. The chain links TRBV11-2 to TRBJ1-2, with a possible D match to TRBD1 (5 bases). Trimming removed 6 bases at V and 6 bases at J, with 17 bases between. CDR3 size: 14 residues. From germline, CDR1 is SGHAT and CDR2 FQNNGV. The CDR3 sequence: CASRPLGQGDGYTF. CDR3 DNA sequence: TGTGCCAGCAGGCCCTTGGGGCAGGGAGATGGCTACACCTTC.

J is TRBJ2-3 and V is TRBV29-1, with a weak D call TRBD2 (5 bases). Germline assignment: CDR1 SQVTM and CDR2 ANQGSEA. The CDR3 covers 14 residues. V was clipped by 1 base and J by 4 bases, with 12 bases between them. As DNA, the CDR3 is TGCAGCGTTGAAGGACAAGAGGGATCAGATACGCAGTATTTT. This sequence encodes CSVEGQEGSDTQYF.

In DNA form, the CDR3 reads TGTGCCAGCAGTCTTCAGCAAGACACCGGGGAGCTGTTTTTT. As protein: CASSLQQDTGELFF. V and J are TRBV12-3 or TRBV12-4 and TRBJ2-2, with D uncertain. The V end lost 5 bases, the J end lost 3 bases, and 10 bases lay between the germline ends. The CDR3 is 14 amino acids.